The 24 T cell receptor beta chains in this list originate from one sample, sequenced in a study of blood T cell repertoires in COVID-19. Sequenced by immunoSEQ multiplex PCR; TCRdb stores in-frame clones only, minus some. The sample yields about 250,000 clones, more than 75% seen once. Sequencing was carried out using peripheral blood. The receptors originated from a woman aged 60 to 75 who had recovered from COVID-19.

The chain joins TRBV10-3 to TRBJ2-1; 7 nucleotides match TRBD2. Germline trimming cut 5 bases from V and 13 bases from J; bases unmatched to any gene: 17. This CDR3 comprises 15 residues. Germline values: CDR1 ENHRY, CDR2 SYGVKD. CDR3 DNA sequence: TGTGCCATCAGTCCAACTAGCGACCCGGGTGGCGGCCAGTTCTTC. Its translation is CAISPTSDPGGGQFF.

V and J are TRBV7-2 and TRBJ2-1; D is possibly TRBD2 (6 bases). Trimming removed 7 bases from V and 5 bases from J, with 15 bases in between. This CDR3 has 14 amino acids. CDR1 SGHTA and CDR2 FQGNSA come from the germline V gene. The CDR3 DNA follows: TGTGCCAGCACCGCGGGGACGCTTAACAATGAGCAGTTCTTC. Translating gives CASTAGTLNNEQFF.

The V and J genes are TRBV6-1 and TRBJ2-3, with D tentatively TRBD2 (7 bases). The CDR3 is 18 amino acids. V was shortened by 2 bases and J by 0 bases, with 18 bases between the two germline ends. Germline V gives CDR1 MNHNS, CDR2 SASEGT. The CDR3 DNA is TGTGCCAGCAGTGAACTGGACTTCGCGGGGGCTAGCACAGATACGCAGTATTTT. Amino acids: CASSELDFAGASTDTQYF.

The chain is built from TRBV12-3 or TRBV12-4 and TRBJ2-3, with a possible D match to TRBD1 (6 bases). The CDR3 runs to 13 residues. Deletions cut 0 bases from V and 11 bases from J, with 12 bases between. The CDR3 sequence: CASSLAEGEWQYF. The CDR3 nucleotides are TGTGCCAGCAGTTTAGCCGAGGGGGAGTGGCAGTATTTT.

In DNA, the CDR3 is TGTGCCAGCAGCCTCCTGACTAGCGGAATGCTGCAAGAGACCCAGTACTTC. It codes for CASSLLTSGMLQETQYF. J is TRBJ2-5 and V is TRBV28; TRBD2 aligns across 9 bases. This CDR3 contains 17 residues. V gave up 6 bases and J gave up 2 bases; unmatched junction bases: 13. Per the germline V gene, CDR1 is MDHEN and CDR2 is SYDVKM.

The chain carries TRBV7-2 and TRBJ2-4, with D tentatively TRBD2 (5 bases). CDR3 length: 13 residues. The V end lost 5 bases, the J end lost 8 bases, and 13 bases lay between the germline ends. Looked up from germline, CDR1 is SGHTA and CDR2 is FQGNSA. CDR3 residues: CASSTQQRDIQYF. For the CDR3, the DNA is TGTGCCAGCAGCACCCAACAGAGGGACATTCAGTACTTC.

The chain links TRBV15 to TRBJ1-5; 8 nucleotides agree with TRBD1. V lost 4 bases to trimming and J lost 1 base; unmatched junction nucleotides: 6. The CDR3 runs to 16 residues. Germline-derived CDR1 and CDR2 are LNHNV and YYDKDF (reference sequence). The CDR3: CATSIPRDRSNQPQHF. CDR3 sequence (DNA): TGTGCCACCAGCATTCCCCGGGACAGGAGCAATCAGCCCCAGCATTTT.

This clone was seen once. This rearrangement joins TRBV27 to TRBJ1-5; 8 nucleotides line up with TRBD1. The length of the CDR3 is 17 residues. Germline lookup yields CDR1 MNHEY and CDR2 SMNVEV (reference sequence). Trimming removed 5 bases from V and 3 bases from J; junction bases left unmatched: 12. The CDR3 DNA reads TGTGCCAGCAGTCCCCATTGGACAGGGCGTGACAATCAGCCCCAGCATTTT. Its protein is CASSPHWTGRDNQPQHF.

In its sample, this clone was seen a few times. The chain couples TRBV19 to TRBJ1-3, with no clear D. V was cut by 7 bases and J by 0 bases, with 10 bases left in between. Germline V CDR1 and CDR2: LNHDA, SQIVND (reference sequence). The CDR3 loop spans 14 amino acids. The CDR3 bases are TGTGCCAGTATCTCGATGGCCTCTGGAAACACCATATATTTT. As protein: CASISMASGNTIYF.

This clone was seen a single time. The gene calls are TRBV18 and TRBJ1-2; D is uncertain. Germline-derived CDR1 and CDR2 are KGHSH and LQKENI. The V end lost 3 bases, the J end lost 3 bases, and 14 bases lay between the germline ends. The CDR3 extends over 15 amino acids. The CDR3 DNA reads TGTGCCAGCTCACCCACCCCGGGATCCCACTATGGCTACACCTTC. As protein: CASSPTPGSHYGYTF.

This clone was seen only a few times. J is TRBJ2-3 and V is TRBV7-9, with 11 bases lining up with TRBD2. Losses at the gene ends were 4 bases for V and 4 bases for J; bases not matched to a gene: 10. This CDR3 spans 17 amino acids. Germline lookup yields CDR1 SEHNR and CDR2 FQNEAQ (reference sequence). The chain's CDR3 is CASSYPTSGGWSDTQYF. The CDR3 DNA reads as TGTGCCAGCAGCTACCCTACTAGCGGGGGTTGGTCAGATACGCAGTATTTT.

The V gene is TRBV29-1, the J gene TRBJ2-7; 10 bases fit TRBD1. Trimming took 7 bases from V and 2 from J; bases not matched to a gene: 8. The germline CDR1 and CDR2 sequences are SQVTM and ANQGSEA. The CDR3 length is 14 residues. The CDR3 sequence: CSATRGTGAYEQYF. The CDR3 bases are TGCAGCGCGACCCGGGGGACAGGGGCCTACGAGCAGTACTTC.

The chain recombines TRBV7-8 with TRBJ2-3; D gene uncertain. Germline assignment: CDR1 SGHVS and CDR2 FQNEAQ. With 5 bases removed from V and 6 bases from J, the gap between germline ends came to 9 bases. The CDR3 loop spans 12 amino acids. The CDR3 here is CASSPVLDTQYF. The CDR3, as DNA: TGTGCCAGCAGCCCCGTTTTGGATACGCAGTATTTT.

This clone was counted only a few times. The chain carries TRBV7-3 and TRBJ2-1; 8 nucleotides align to TRBD1. CDR3 size: 14 residues. Germline V gene sequence: CDR1 SGHTA, CDR2 FQGTGA. Germline trimming cut 5 bases from V and 7 bases from J; bases unmatched to any gene: 7. Written as DNA, the CDR3 is TGTGCCAGCAGCGACGGACAGGGAAGTAATGAGCAGTTCTTC. Translated: CASSDGQGSNEQFF. The full variable domain, in which reference TRBV7-3 and TRBJ2-1 provide the parts outside the CDR3, is GAGVSQTPSNKVTEKGKYVELRCDPISGHTALYWYRQSLGQGPEFLIYFQGTGAADDSGLPNDRFFAVRPEGSVSTLKIQRTERGDSAVYLCASSDGQGSNEQFFGPGTRLTVL.

The V gene is TRBV2, the J gene TRBJ1-2; TRBD1 matches 9 bases. Germline-derived CDR1 and CDR2 are SNHLY and FYNNEI. The CDR3 loop spans 15 amino acids. V shed 6 bases, J shed 1 base, and the junction held 6 bases outside the gene matches. The CDR3: CASSVGQGINYGYTF. DNA of the CDR3: TGTGCCAGCAGCGTGGGACAGGGAATTAACTATGGCTACACCTTC.

The genes are TRBV6-5 and TRBJ1-4; possibly TRBD1 for D (6 bases). This CDR3 comprises 15 residues. V dropped 6 bases and J dropped 4 bases, with 15 bases sitting between them. Germline loops: CDR1 MNHEY, CDR2 SVGAGI. For the CDR3, the DNA is TGTGCCAGCAGGAGTAGGGACACTTATAATGAAAAACTGTTTTTT. Its translation is CASRSRDTYNEKLFF.

CDR3 amino acids: CASSQDRGLDTQYF. The CDR3 nucleotides are TGTGCCAGCAGCCAAGACAGGGGGCTAGATACGCAGTATTTT. The chain recombines TRBV11-2 with TRBJ2-3; 10 bases line up with TRBD1. Per germline, CDR1 SGHAT and CDR2 FQNNGV. The CDR3 loop spans 14 amino acids. V shed 5 bases, J shed 5 bases, and the junction held 4 bases outside the gene matches.

V is TRBV19 and J is TRBJ1-5; tentatively, D is TRBD1 (6 bases). The CDR3 runs to 13 residues. V was cut by 8 bases and J by 5 bases, with 13 bases left in between. CDR1 and CDR2 from the germline V gene are LNHDA and SQIVND (reference sequence). The CDR3 region has the DNA TGTGCCAGTTGGGGACAAACCGATCAGCCCCAGCATTTT. Amino acids: CASWGQTDQPQHF.

V gene TRBV29-1 combines with J gene TRBJ2-1; weak D call: TRBD2 (6 bases). The V gene's germline CDR1 is SQVTM and CDR2 ANQGSEA. The CDR3 runs to 13 residues. The V and J ends lost 7 bases and 2 bases respectively, with 12 bases between them. The CDR3 nucleotides read TGCAGCGCCCGACTAGATACCTACAATGAGCAGTTCTTC. As protein: CSARLDTYNEQFF.

CDR3 nucleotide sequence: TGTGCCAGCAGTGAAGCGGACAGGGGAGGTAAAGATACGCAGTATTTT. It specifies CASSEADRGGKDTQYF. This chain connects TRBV6-1 to TRBJ2-3; 9 bases line up with TRBD1. The CDR3 spans 16 residues. The V gene's germline CDR1 is MNHNS and CDR2 SASEGT. V gave up 0 bases and J gave up 5 bases; unmatched junction bases: 6.

The CDR3 reads CASSRGPNTDTQYF. The CDR3 region has the DNA TGCGCCAGCAGTCGAGGCCCTAACACAGATACGCAGTATTTT. The V gene is TRBV5-1, the J gene TRBJ2-3, with D hard to call. Looked up from germline, CDR1 is SGHRS and CDR2 is YFSETQ. The CDR3 length is 14 residues. Trimming took off 5 bases at V and 2 bases at J, with 12 bases between the two ends.

The chain carries TRBV18 and TRBJ1-1; no definite D call. This CDR3 comprises 14 residues. CDR1 KGHSH and CDR2 LQKENI come from the germline V gene. V dropped 0 bases and J dropped 2 bases, with 7 bases sitting between them. CDR3 protein: CASSPPSVNTEAFF. The CDR3 region has the DNA TGTGCCAGCTCACCACCGTCAGTTAACACTGAAGCTTTCTTT.

This sequence joins TRBV19 and TRBJ1-1; D possibly corresponds to TRBD1 (5 bases). Trimming stripped 7 bases from V and 1 base from J, with 16 bases between. Germline CDR1 is LNHDA and CDR2 is SQIVND (reference sequence). There are 15 residues in the CDR3. This chain's CDR3 is CASKQIRVGNTEAFF. DNA for the CDR3: TGTGCCAGTAAGCAAATCAGGGTTGGGAACACTGAAGCTTTCTTT. The full variable domain, its missing parts supplied by reference TRBV19 and TRBJ1-1, is DGGITQSPKYLFRKEGQNVTLSCEQNLNHDAMYWYRQDPGQGLRLIYYSQIVNDFQKGDIAEGYSVSREKKESFPLTVTSAQKNPTAFYLCASKQIRVGNTEAFFGQGTRLTVV.

This rearrangement joins TRBV24-1 to TRBJ2-1; possible D gene TRBD1, 7 bases. Trimming stripped 3 bases from V and 0 bases from J, with 14 bases between. This CDR3 contains 17 residues. CDR1 is KGHDR, CDR2 SFDVKD, per germline. CDR3 DNA: TGTGCCACCAGTGATAGGGGGCACGGGAGCTCCTACAATGAGCAGTTCTTC. Translating it yields CATSDRGHGSSYNEQFF.